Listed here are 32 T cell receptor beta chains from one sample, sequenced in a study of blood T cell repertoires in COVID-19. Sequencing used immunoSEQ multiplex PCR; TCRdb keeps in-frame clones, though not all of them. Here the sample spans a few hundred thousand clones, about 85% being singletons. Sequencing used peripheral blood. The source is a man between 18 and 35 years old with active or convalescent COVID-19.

CDR3 sequence: CASSKTGSNTEAFF. CDR3 nucleotides: TGTGCCAGCAGCAAGACAGGGTCGAACACTGAAGCTTTCTTT. The chain combines TRBV6-5 with TRBJ1-1; 7 nucleotides align to TRBD1. The CDR3 loop spans 14 amino acids. V lost 6 bases and J lost 1; bases outside the gene matches: 5. The V gene's germline CDR1 is MNHEY and CDR2 SVGAGI.

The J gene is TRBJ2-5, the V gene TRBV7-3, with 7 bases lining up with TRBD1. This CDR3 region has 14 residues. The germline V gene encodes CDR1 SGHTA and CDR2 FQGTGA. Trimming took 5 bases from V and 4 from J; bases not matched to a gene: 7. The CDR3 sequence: CASSPRGSRETQYF. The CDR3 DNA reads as TGTGCCAGCAGCCCCAGGGGGAGCCGAGAGACCCAGTACTTC.

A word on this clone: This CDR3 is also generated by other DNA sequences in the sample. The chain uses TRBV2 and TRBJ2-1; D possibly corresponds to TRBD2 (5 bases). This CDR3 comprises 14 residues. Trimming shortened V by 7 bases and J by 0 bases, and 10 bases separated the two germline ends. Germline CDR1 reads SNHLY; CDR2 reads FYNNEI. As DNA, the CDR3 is TGTGCCAGCACCTCGGGAAGCTCCTACAATGAGCAGTTCTTC. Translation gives CASTSGSSYNEQFF.

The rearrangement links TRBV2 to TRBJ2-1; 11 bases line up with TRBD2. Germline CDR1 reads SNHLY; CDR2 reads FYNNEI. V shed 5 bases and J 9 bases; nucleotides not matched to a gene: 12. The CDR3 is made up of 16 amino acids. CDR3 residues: CASSFSRLAGKGEQFF. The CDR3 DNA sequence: TGTGCCAGCAGTTTCTCCAGACTAGCGGGAAAGGGTGAGCAGTTCTTC.

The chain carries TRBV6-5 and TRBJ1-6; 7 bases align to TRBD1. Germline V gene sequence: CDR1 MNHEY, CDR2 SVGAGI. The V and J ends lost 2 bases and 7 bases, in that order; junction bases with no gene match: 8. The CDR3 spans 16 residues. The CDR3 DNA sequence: TGTGCCAGCAGTTACCCCGCGACAGGGCCGAATTCACCCCTCCACTTT. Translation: CASSYPATGPNSPLHF.

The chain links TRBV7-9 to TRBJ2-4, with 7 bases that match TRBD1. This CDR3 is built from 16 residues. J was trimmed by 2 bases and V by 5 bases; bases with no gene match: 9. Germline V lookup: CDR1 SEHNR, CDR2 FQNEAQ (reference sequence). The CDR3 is CASSHRRQGTKNIQYF. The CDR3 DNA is TGTGCCAGCAGCCACCGCCGACAGGGAACCAAAAACATTCAGTACTTC.

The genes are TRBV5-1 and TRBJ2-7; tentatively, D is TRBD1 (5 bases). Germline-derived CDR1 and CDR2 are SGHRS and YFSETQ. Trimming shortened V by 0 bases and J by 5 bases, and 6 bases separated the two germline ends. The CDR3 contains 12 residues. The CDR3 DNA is TGCGCCAGCAGCTTGGACAGGCACGAGCAGTACTTC. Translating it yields CASSLDRHEQYF. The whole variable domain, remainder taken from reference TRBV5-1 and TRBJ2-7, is KAGVTQTPRYLIKTRGQQVTLSCSPISGHRSVSWYQQTPGQGLQFLFEYFSETQRNKGNFPGRFSGRQFSNSRSEMNVSTLELGDSALYLCASSLDRHEQYFGPGTRLTVT.

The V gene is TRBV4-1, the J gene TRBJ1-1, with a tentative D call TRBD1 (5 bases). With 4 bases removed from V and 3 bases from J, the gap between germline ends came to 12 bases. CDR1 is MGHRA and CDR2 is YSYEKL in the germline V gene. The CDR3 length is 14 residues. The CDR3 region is CASSPRAWDTEAFF. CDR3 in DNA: TGCGCCAGCAGCCCCAGGGCTTGGGACACTGAAGCTTTCTTT.

CDR3 DNA sequence: TGCGCCAGCAGCCAATCTCCCGGGACTCCTAGCACAGATACGCAGTATTTT. Translated, it gives CASSQSPGTPSTDTQYF. The V call is TRBV4-3, the J call TRBJ2-3; weak D call: TRBD2 (6 bases). The germline V and J ends were trimmed by 2 bases and 0 bases, with 15 bases remaining between them. In germline, CDR1 is LGHNA, CDR2 YSLEER. The CDR3 runs to 17 residues.

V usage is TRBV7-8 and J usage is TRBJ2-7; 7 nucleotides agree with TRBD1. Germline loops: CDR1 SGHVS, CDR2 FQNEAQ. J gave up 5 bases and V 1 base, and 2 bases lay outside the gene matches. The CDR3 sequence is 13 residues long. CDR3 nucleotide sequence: TGTGCCAGCAGCTTAGACAGGGGTAACGAGCAGTACTTC. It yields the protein CASSLDRGNEQYF.

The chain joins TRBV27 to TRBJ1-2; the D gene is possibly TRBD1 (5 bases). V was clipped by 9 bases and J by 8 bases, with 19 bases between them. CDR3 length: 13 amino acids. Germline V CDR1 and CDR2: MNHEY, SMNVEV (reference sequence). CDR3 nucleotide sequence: TGTGCCAGTGGTTTATTACAGGCCAGGGGCTACACCTTC. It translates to CASGLLQARGYTF.

CDR3 DNA sequence: TGTGCCAGCAGCTTGGGTGTAGCGGGGGGGCGATTTTTTAGTGAGCAGTTCTTC. Amino acid sequence: CASSLGVAGGRFFSEQFF. The J gene is TRBJ2-1, the V gene TRBV5-4; 11 positions match TRBD2. The CDR3 is 18 amino acids. Germline-derived CDR1 and CDR2 are SGHNT and YYREEE (reference sequence). With V trimmed by 0 bases and J by 9 bases, 14 bases remained unmatched.

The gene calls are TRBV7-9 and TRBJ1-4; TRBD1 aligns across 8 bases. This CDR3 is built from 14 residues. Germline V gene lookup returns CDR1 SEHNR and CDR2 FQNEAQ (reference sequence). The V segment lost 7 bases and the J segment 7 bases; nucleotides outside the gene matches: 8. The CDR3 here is CASNDQGAPEKLFF. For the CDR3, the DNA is TGTGCCAGCAACGATCAGGGGGCGCCTGAAAAACTGTTTTTT.

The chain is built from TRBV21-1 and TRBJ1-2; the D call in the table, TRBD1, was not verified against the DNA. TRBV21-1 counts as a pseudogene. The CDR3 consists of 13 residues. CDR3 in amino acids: CASNSRGPDGYTF. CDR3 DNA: TGTGCCAGCAATAGTAGGGGGCCGGATGGCTACACCTTC.

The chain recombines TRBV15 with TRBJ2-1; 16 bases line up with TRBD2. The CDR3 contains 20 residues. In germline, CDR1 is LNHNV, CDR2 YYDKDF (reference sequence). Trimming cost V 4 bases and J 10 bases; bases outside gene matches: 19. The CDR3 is CATSIPPGLAGGLAEWEQFF. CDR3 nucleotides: TGTGCCACCAGCATCCCCCCGGGACTAGCGGGGGGGCTTGCCGAGTGGGAGCAGTTCTTC.

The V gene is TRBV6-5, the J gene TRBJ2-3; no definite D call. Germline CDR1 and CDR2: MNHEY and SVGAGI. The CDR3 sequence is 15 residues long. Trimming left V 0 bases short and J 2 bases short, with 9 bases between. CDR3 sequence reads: CASSYSGSLTDTQYF. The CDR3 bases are TGTGCCAGCAGTTACTCGGGCTCCCTCACAGATACGCAGTATTTT.

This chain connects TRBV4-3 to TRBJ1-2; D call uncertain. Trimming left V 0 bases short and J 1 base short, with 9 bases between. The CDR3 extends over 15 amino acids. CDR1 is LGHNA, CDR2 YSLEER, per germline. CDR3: CASSQDAGINYGYTF. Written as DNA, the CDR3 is TGCGCCAGCAGCCAAGATGCGGGGATTAACTATGGCTACACCTTC.

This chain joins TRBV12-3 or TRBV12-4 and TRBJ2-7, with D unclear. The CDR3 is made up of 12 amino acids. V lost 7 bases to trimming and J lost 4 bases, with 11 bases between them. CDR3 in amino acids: CASTAAVYEQYF. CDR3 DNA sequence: TGTGCCAGCACTGCGGCGGTTTACGAGCAGTACTTC.

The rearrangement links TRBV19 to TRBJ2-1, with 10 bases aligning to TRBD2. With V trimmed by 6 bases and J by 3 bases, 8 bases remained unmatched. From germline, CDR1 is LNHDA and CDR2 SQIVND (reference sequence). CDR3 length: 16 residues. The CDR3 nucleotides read TGTGCCAGTAGGACTAGCGGGTGGGACATCTACAATGAGCAGTTCTTC. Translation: CASRTSGWDIYNEQFF.

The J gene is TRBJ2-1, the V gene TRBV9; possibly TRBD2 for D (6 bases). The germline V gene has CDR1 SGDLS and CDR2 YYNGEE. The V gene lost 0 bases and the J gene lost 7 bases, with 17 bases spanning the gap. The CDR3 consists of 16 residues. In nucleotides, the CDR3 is TGTGCCAGCAGCGTAGGAGCGGGTCGGCCGGGTAATGAGCAGTTCTTC. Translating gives CASSVGAGRPGNEQFF.

The CDR3 here is CASTTVDRGHVIQYF. The CDR3 DNA is TGTGCCAGCACCACGGTGGACAGGGGGCACGTCATTCAGTACTTC. The chain uses TRBV6-5 and TRBJ2-4, with 11 bases identical to TRBD1. This CDR3 is built from 15 residues. CDR1 is MNHEY and CDR2 is SVGAGI in the germline V gene. The trim removed 7 bases at V and 9 bases at J, leaving 11 bases unmatched.

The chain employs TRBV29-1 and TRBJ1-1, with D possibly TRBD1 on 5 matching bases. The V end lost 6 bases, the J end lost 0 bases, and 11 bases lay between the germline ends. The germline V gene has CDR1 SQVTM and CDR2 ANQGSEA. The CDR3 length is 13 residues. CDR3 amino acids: CSVSTDMNTEAFF. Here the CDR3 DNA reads TGCAGCGTCTCGACAGACATGAACACTGAAGCTTTCTTT.

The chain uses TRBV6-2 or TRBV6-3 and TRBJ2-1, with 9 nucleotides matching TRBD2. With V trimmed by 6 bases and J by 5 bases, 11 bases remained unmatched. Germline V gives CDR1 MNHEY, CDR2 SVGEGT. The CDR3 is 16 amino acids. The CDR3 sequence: CASSRGLAGVNNEQFF. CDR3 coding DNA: TGTGCCAGCAGCCGCGGGTTAGCGGGGGTCAACAATGAGCAGTTCTTC.

This CDR3 reads CASSPQLAGLSNEQFF. The CDR3 DNA follows: TGTGCCAGCAGCCCCCAATTAGCGGGATTGTCCAATGAGCAGTTCTTC. This chain connects TRBV7-2 to TRBJ2-1; the match to TRBD2 covers 8 bases. Unmatched junction bases numbered 12, after V lost 5 bases and J lost 6 bases. Germline V gene data show CDR1 as SGHTA and CDR2 as FQGNSA. The CDR3 has 16 residues.

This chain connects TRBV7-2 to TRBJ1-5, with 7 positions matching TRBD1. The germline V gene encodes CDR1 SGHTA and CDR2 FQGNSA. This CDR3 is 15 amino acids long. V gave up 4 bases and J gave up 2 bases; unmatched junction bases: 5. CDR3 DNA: TGTGCCAGCAGCTCCGGGACAGTGGGCAATCAGCCCCAGCATTTT. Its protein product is CASSSGTVGNQPQHF.

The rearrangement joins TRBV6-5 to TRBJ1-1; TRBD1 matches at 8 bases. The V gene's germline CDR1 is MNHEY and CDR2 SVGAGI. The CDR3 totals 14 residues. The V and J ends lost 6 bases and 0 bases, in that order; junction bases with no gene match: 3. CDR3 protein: CASSRGQVNTEAFF. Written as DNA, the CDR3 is TGTGCCAGCAGCAGGGGGCAGGTGAACACTGAAGCTTTCTTT.

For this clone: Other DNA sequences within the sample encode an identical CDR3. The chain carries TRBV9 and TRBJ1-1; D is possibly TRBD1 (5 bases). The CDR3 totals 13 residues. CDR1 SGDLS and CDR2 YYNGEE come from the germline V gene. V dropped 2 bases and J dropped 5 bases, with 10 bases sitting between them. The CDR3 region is CASSVGGSTEAFF. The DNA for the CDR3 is TGTGCCAGCAGCGTCGGGGGGTCGACTGAAGCTTTCTTT.

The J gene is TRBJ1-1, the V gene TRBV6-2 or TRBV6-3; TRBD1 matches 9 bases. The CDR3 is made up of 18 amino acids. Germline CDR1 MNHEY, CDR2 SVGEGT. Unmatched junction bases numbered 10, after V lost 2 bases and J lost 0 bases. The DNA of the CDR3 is TGTGCCAGCAGTTACCCACAGGGGGCCGGTCGTATGAACACTGAAGCTTTCTTT. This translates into CASSYPQGAGRMNTEAFF.

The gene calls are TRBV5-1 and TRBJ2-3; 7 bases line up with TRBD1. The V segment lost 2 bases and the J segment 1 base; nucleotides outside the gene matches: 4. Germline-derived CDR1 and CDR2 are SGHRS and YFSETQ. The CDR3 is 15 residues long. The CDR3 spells CASSLVGTGTDTQYF. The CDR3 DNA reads TGCGCCAGCAGCTTAGTGGGGACAGGCACAGATACGCAGTATTTT.

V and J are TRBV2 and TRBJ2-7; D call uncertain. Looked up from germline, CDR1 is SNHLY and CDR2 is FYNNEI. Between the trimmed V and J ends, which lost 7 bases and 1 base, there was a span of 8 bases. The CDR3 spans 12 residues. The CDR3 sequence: CASTGISYEQYF. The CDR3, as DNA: TGTGCCAGCACAGGTATTTCCTACGAGCAGTACTTC.

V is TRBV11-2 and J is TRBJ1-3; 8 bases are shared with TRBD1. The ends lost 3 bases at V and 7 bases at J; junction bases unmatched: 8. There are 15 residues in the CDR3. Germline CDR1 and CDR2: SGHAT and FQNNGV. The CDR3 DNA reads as TGTGCCAGCAGCTTGGGGCAGGGGGCTTGGAACACCATATATTTT. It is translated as CASSLGQGAWNTIYF.

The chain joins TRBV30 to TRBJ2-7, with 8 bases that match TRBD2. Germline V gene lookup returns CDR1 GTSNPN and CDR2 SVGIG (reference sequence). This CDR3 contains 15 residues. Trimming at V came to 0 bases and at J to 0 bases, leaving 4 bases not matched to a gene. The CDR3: CAWSVRGGLSYEQYF. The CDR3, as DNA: TGTGCCTGGAGTGTACGGGGGGGCCTCTCCTACGAGCAGTACTTC.